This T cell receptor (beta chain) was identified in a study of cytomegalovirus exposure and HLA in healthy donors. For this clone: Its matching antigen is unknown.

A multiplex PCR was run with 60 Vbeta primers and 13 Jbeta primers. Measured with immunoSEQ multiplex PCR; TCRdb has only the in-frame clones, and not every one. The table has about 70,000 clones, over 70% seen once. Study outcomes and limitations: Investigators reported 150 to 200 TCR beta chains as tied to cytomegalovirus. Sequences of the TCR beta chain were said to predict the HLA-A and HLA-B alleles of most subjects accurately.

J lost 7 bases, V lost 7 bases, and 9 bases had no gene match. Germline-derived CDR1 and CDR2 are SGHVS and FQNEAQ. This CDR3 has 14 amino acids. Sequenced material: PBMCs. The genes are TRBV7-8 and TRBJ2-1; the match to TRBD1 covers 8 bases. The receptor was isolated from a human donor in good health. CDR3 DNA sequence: TGTGCCAGCAACCCCAGGGGGCCAGGGAATGAGCAGTTCTTC. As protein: CASNPRGPGNEQFF. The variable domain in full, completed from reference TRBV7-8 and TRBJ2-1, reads GAGVSQSPRYKVAKRGQDVALRCDPISGHVSLFWYQQALGQGPEFLTYFQNEAQLDKSGLPSDRFFAERPEGSVSTLKIQRTQQEDSAVYLCASNPRGPGNEQFFGPGTRLTVL.